Here is one TCR beta chain with its context. Its antigen is undetermined. Germline values: CDR1 SEHNR, CDR2 FQNEAQ (reference sequence). The trim removed 6 bases at V and 6 bases at J, leaving 3 bases unmatched. The CDR3 is 13 residues long. The sample is drawn from a study of glioma-infiltrating T cells after dendritic cell vaccination. Turning to the study itself: Dendritic cell vaccination trial patients had either newly diagnosed or recurrent glioblastoma.

Whole-study results and caveats: TCR clonality showed no direct relationship with survival. Higher pretreatment TIL content predicted longer progression-free time and survival.

The PCR used 60 V beta and 13 J beta primers. Produced via immunoSEQ multiplex PCR; TCRdb's table is partial and in-frame only. The repertoire consists of around 89,000 clones, with over 75% occurring once and the leading ten covering around 14%. The clonotype was recovered from a human donor with glioblastoma. Source: blood, taken before dendritic cell vaccination. The V gene is TRBV7-9, the J gene TRBJ2-1, with 9 bases fitting TRBD1. The CDR3 protein is CASSSTGGNEQFF. Written as DNA, the CDR3 is TGTGCCAGCAGTTCGACAGGGGGCAATGAGCAGTTCTTC.